This T cell receptor (beta chain) was observed in a study of control samples from healthy donors and cancer patients. Germline CDR1 and CDR2: MNHEY and SVGEGT. V shed 4 bases, J shed 4 bases, and the junction held 6 bases outside the gene matches. There are 15 residues in the CDR3. Profiling relied on immunoSEQ multiplex PCR, and the TCRdb table lists in-frame clones only, not all of them. The sample comprises 150,000 or so clones, 70% to 90% of which are singletons, and roughly 1.7% rests with the top ten. The source is a man between 18 and 35 years old in good health. V and J are TRBV6-2 or TRBV6-3 and TRBJ1-4; TRBD1 matches 7 bases. The sequencing input was blood. DNA for the CDR3: TGTGCCAGCAGTTCCATGGGACAGTTTAATGAAAAACTGTTTTTT. Its translation is CASSSMGQFNEKLFF.